Shown below are 27 T cell receptor beta chains from a single sample sequenced in a study of T cells after yellow fever vaccination. TCRdb called the 5' RACE reads again in MiXCR, with one record for every CDR3 protein. Of some 600,000 distinct CDR3 sequences in the sample, roughly a sixth were seen once. This specimen was PBMCs, taken around 5 days after the first yellow fever vaccination. The receptor source for this set is a man aged 18 to 29 who received the YFV17D yellow fever vaccine.

This clonotype has just a few counts. The chain employs TRBV12-3 or TRBV12-4 and TRBJ2-7; 7 nucleotides align to TRBD1. The CDR3 totals 14 residues. V was clipped by 6 bases and J by 3 bases; unmatched bases: 8. The DNA for the CDR3 is TGTGCCAGCAGGCCGGGACAGAGCAACTACGAGCAGTACTTC. Amino acids: CASRPGQSNYEQYF.

In its sample, this clonotype was seen many times. The V call is TRBV12-3 or TRBV12-4, the J call TRBJ2-7; the D gene is possibly TRBD2 (7 bases). V lost 3 bases to trimming and J lost 4 bases, with 13 bases between them. The CDR3 consists of 14 residues. In nucleotides, the CDR3 is TGTGCCAGCAGTTTCTCGGGGGGCGGTTACGAGCAGTACTTC. Its translation is CASSFSGGGYEQYF.

The chain couples TRBV5-1 to TRBJ2-5, with 12 bases matching TRBD1. Losses at the gene ends were 4 bases for V and 3 bases for J; bases not matched to a gene: 7. Germline loops: CDR1 SGHRS, CDR2 YFSETQ. The CDR3 runs 16 residues. The DNA for the CDR3 is TGCGCCAGCAGCGAAGGGACAGGGGGCTACGAAGAGACCCAGTACTTC. Its translation is CASSEGTGGYEETQYF.

The rearrangement uses TRBV6-2 or TRBV6-3 and TRBJ1-1, with unresolved D. Germline CDR1 reads MNHEY; CDR2 reads SVGEGT. V was cut by 2 bases and J by 11 bases, with 15 bases left in between. This CDR3 has 13 amino acids. The CDR3 spells CASSYSYSFPAFF. CDR3 nucleotides: TGTGCCAGCAGTTACAGTTACAGTTTTCCGGCTTTCTTT.

This clonotype was detected once. The chain employs TRBV7-2 and TRBJ2-2; no definite D call. This CDR3 is built from 15 residues. Trimming left V 3 bases short and J 0 bases short, with 8 bases between. Germline loops: CDR1 SGHTA, CDR2 FQGNSA. This chain's CDR3 is CTSSFQATNTGELFF. The CDR3 DNA is TGTACCAGCAGCTTCCAAGCCACGAACACCGGGGAGCTGTTTTTT. Based on the CDR3 plus reference TRBV7-2 and TRBJ2-2, the full variable domain is GAGVSQSPSNKVTEKGKDVELRCDPISGHTALYWYRQSLGQGLEFLIYFQGNSAPDKSGLPSDRFSAERTGGSVSTLTIQRTQQEDSAVYLCTSSFQATNTGELFFGEGSRLTVL.

This clonotype was seen only a few times. The chain links TRBV7-3 to TRBJ2-5; D possibly corresponds to TRBD1 (5 bases). V was pared by 6 bases and J by 5 bases, with 19 bases between. Germline V gene lookup returns CDR1 SGHTA and CDR2 FQGTGA. The CDR3 has 15 residues. The CDR3 loop reads CASSSDSNKGETQYF. The CDR3 coding sequence is TGTGCCAGCAGTTCCGACTCAAACAAGGGGGAGACCCAGTACTTC.

This clonotype was seen more than once but under ten times. The rearrangement joins TRBV28 to TRBJ2-1; D may be TRBD1 or TRBD2 (5 bases each). V was pared by 7 bases and J by 2 bases, with 9 bases between. The length of the CDR3 is 13 residues. Germline CDR1 is MDHEN and CDR2 is SYDVKM. CDR3 loop: CASTGPPYNEQFF. The CDR3 DNA follows: TGTGCCAGCACGGGGCCCCCCTACAATGAGCAGTTCTTC.

This chain joins TRBV12-3 or TRBV12-4 and TRBJ1-5; D is possibly TRBD1 (6 bases). The ends were cut back, 5 bases at V and 7 bases at J, with 21 bases in the middle. The CDR3 extends over 16 amino acids. As DNA, the CDR3 is TGTGCCAGCAGTGTCCTGGGGCAGGGGAATCAACAGCCCCAGCATTTT. Protein sequence: CASSVLGQGNQQPQHF.

The rearrangement links TRBV7-6 to TRBJ1-4, with 8 bases lining up with TRBD1. CDR3 length: 15 residues. Unmatched junction bases numbered 6, after V lost 5 bases and J lost 4 bases. CDR1 and CDR2 from the germline V gene are SGHVS and FNYEAQ. The CDR3 spells CASSHPGQDNEKLFF. In DNA, the CDR3 is TGTGCCAGCAGCCATCCGGGACAGGATAATGAAAAACTGTTTTTT.

The gene calls are TRBV3-1 and TRBJ2-5; possibly TRBD1 or TRBD2 for D (5 bases each). This CDR3 has 17 amino acids. The germline V gene has CDR1 LGHDT and CDR2 YNNKEL (reference sequence). The V end lost 0 bases, the J end lost 9 bases, and 23 bases lay between the germline ends. CDR3 nucleotides: TGTGCCAGCAGCCAAGATCAAGTAAGGGCGAATCGAGGGGCCCAGTACTTC. Protein product: CASSQDQVRANRGAQYF.

This clonotype was counted at least ten times. The gene calls are TRBV12-3 or TRBV12-4 and TRBJ1-2, with D possibly being TRBD1 (5 bases). V was cut by 7 bases and J by 3 bases, with 12 bases left in between. This CDR3 spans 13 amino acids. The CDR3 region has the DNA TGTGCCAGCAAGGGCGGGGCCTACTATGGCTACACCTTC. Translated, it gives CASKGGAYYGYTF.

This clonotype came up a few times. This chain connects TRBV28 to TRBJ2-1; D ambiguous. The V end lost 6 bases, the J end lost 0 bases, and 12 bases lay between the germline ends. The CDR3 is 15 residues long. Per the germline V gene, CDR1 is MDHEN and CDR2 is SYDVKM. The CDR3 coding sequence is TGTGCCAGCAGGAGAACAGATAGCTCCTACAATGAGCAGTTCTTC. This sequence encodes CASRRTDSSYNEQFF.

This clonotype occurred a few times. V usage is TRBV9 and J usage is TRBJ2-7, with TRBD1 as a possible D gene (6 bases). The CDR3 covers 14 residues. Between the trimmed V and J ends, which lost 3 bases and 5 bases, there was a span of 15 bases. Germline V lookup: CDR1 SGDLS, CDR2 YYNGEE. CDR3 nucleotide sequence: TGTGCCAGCAGCGGACAGGCCTCTGTGGACGAGCAGTACTTC. Amino acids: CASSGQASVDEQYF. The entire variable domain, with the rest obtained from reference TRBV9 and TRBJ2-7, is as follows: DSGVTQTPKHLITATGQRVTLRCSPRSGDLSVYWYQQSLDQGLQFLIQYYNGEERAKGNILERFSAQQFPDLHSELNLSSLELGDSALYFCASSGQASVDEQYFGPGTRLTVT.

The chain links TRBV10-3 to TRBJ2-7; weak D call: TRBD1 (6 bases). Germline CDR1 reads ENHRY; CDR2 reads SYGVKD. This CDR3 has 14 residues. The germline V and J ends were trimmed by 2 bases and 1 base, with 9 bases remaining between them. DNA of the CDR3: TGTGCCATCAGTGAGATCCAGGGGTCCTACGAGCAGTACTTC. Protein: CAISEIQGSYEQYF.

The J gene is TRBJ2-3, the V gene TRBV20-1, with a weak D call TRBD2 (5 bases). The CDR3 is 13 residues long. V lost 6 bases and J 2 bases, leaving 12 bases between the germline ends. Per germline, CDR1 DFQATT and CDR2 SNEGSKA (reference sequence). The CDR3, as DNA: TGCAGTGCACGGACTGATACCACAGATACGCAGTATTTT. Its protein product is CSARTDTTDTQYF.

This sequence joins TRBV4-1 and TRBJ2-6; D ambiguous. Deletions cut 4 bases from V and 0 bases from J, with 7 bases between. Germline V CDR1 and CDR2: MGHRA, YSYEKL. The CDR3 runs 15 residues. The CDR3, as DNA: TGCGCCAGCAGCCCCAAGATCTCTGGGGCCAACGTCCTGACTTTC. Amino acids: CASSPKISGANVLTF.

The chain is built from TRBV7-2 and TRBJ2-1, with D possibly matching TRBD2 (5 bases). V was pared by 5 bases and J by 9 bases, with 11 bases between. From germline, CDR1 is SGHTA and CDR2 FQGNSA. This CDR3 is 12 amino acids long. The CDR3 sequence is CASSATRVEQFF. CDR3 coding DNA: TGTGCCAGCAGCGCTACTAGAGTTGAGCAGTTCTTC.

This clonotype appeared a few times. The rearrangement joins TRBV20-1 to TRBJ1-2; D possibly corresponds to TRBD1 (5 bases). V dropped 0 bases and J dropped 5 bases, with 7 bases sitting between them. Germline V lookup: CDR1 DFQATT, CDR2 SNEGSKA (reference sequence). The CDR3 totals 12 residues. CDR3 coding DNA: TGCAGTGCTAGAGAGGGGGGTTATGGCTACACCTTC. Amino acids: CSAREGGYGYTF.

The chain is built from TRBV4-1 and TRBJ1-1; D may be TRBD1 (5 bases). V lost 1 base and J 5 bases, leaving 14 bases between the germline ends. The germline gives CDR1 MGHRA, CDR2 YSYEKL. This CDR3 contains 15 residues. The DNA of the CDR3 is TGCGCCAGCAGCCAAGCCCGGACACAATGGACTGAAGCTTTCTTT. Translating gives CASSQARTQWTEAFF.

This chain joins TRBV12-3 or TRBV12-4 and TRBJ2-7; D is tentatively TRBD1 or TRBD2 (5 bases each). The CDR3 length is 16 residues. Trimming took off 4 bases at V and 0 bases at J, with 16 bases between the two ends. CDR3 in DNA: TGTGCCAGCAGTTGGGGGTGGGGCTCCAGCTCCTACGAGCAGTACTTC. Amino acid sequence: CASSWGWGSSSYEQYF.

This clonotype was counted between two and nine times. For the CDR3, the DNA is TGTGCCAGCAGCTTAGCCAGGTCCCCTTTTATTGGGACGCAGTATTTT. Amino acid sequence: CASSLARSPFIGTQYF. The chain is built from TRBV11-2 and TRBJ2-3; D is ambiguous. V lost 1 base and J lost 9, with 20 bases in between. Germline V gene data show CDR1 as SGHAT and CDR2 as FQNNGV. The length of the CDR3 is 16 residues. The whole variable domain, remainder taken from reference TRBV11-2 and TRBJ2-3, is EAGVAQSPRYKIIEKRQSVAFWCNPISGHATLYWYQQILGQGPKLLIQFQNNGVVDDSQLPKDRFSAERLKGVDSTLKIQPAKLEDSAVYLCASSLARSPFIGTQYFGPGTRLTVL.

The chain is built from TRBV12-3 or TRBV12-4 and TRBJ1-5; D not certain. The CDR3 has 14 residues. V lost 5 bases and J 0 bases, leaving 8 bases between the germline ends. CDR3 sequence: CASSPEYSNQPQHF. Written as DNA, the CDR3 is TGTGCCAGCAGTCCTGAGTATAGCAATCAGCCCCAGCATTTT.

This clonotype was detected a few times. The rearrangement joins TRBV6-1 to TRBJ1-2; TRBD1 might be the D (5 bases). Trimming took off 6 bases at V and 4 bases at J, with 9 bases between the two ends. Germline V gene sequence: CDR1 MNHNS, CDR2 SASEGT. The CDR3 loop spans 12 amino acids. DNA of the CDR3: TGTGCCAGCAGGATAGGGGTCTATGGCTACACCTTC. This translates into CASRIGVYGYTF.

The chain is built from TRBV6-1 and TRBJ1-1; the D is unclear. From germline, CDR1 is MNHNS and CDR2 SASEGT. This CDR3 is 13 amino acids long. V was shortened by 8 bases and J by 4 bases, with 14 bases between the two germline ends. The CDR3 loop reads CASHTPIGTEAFF. CDR3 DNA sequence: TGTGCCAGCCACACGCCGATAGGCACTGAAGCTTTCTTT.

This chain connects TRBV12-3 or TRBV12-4 to TRBJ2-7; the D gene is possibly TRBD2 (6 bases). This CDR3 has 17 amino acids. V shed 2 bases and J shed 1 base, with 18 bases lying between them. CDR3 protein: CASSLRGETRRSYEQYF. The CDR3 DNA reads as TGTGCCAGCAGTTTAAGAGGGGAGACTAGGCGGTCCTACGAGCAGTACTTC.

The CDR3 DNA reads as TGTGCCAGCAGCTTGGCTGGTCGGGACACCGGGGAGCTGTTTTTT. It specifies CASSLAGRDTGELFF. The chain employs TRBV5-4 and TRBJ2-2; D call uncertain. This CDR3 is built from 15 residues. The V and J ends lost 0 bases and 3 bases respectively, with 9 bases between them. CDR1 and CDR2 from the germline V gene are SGHNT and YYREEE (reference sequence).

This clonotype was seen repeatedly, ten times or more. CDR3 amino acids: CASSLRPAGGGETQYF. The CDR3 nucleotides read TGTGCCAGCAGCTTAAGGCCAGCGGGGGGAGGCGAGACCCAGTACTTC. The rearrangement links TRBV7-2 to TRBJ2-5; 9 nucleotides align to TRBD2. Unmatched junction bases numbered 9, after V lost 2 bases and J lost 5 bases. The germline V gene encodes CDR1 SGHTA and CDR2 FQGNSA. The CDR3 spans 16 residues.